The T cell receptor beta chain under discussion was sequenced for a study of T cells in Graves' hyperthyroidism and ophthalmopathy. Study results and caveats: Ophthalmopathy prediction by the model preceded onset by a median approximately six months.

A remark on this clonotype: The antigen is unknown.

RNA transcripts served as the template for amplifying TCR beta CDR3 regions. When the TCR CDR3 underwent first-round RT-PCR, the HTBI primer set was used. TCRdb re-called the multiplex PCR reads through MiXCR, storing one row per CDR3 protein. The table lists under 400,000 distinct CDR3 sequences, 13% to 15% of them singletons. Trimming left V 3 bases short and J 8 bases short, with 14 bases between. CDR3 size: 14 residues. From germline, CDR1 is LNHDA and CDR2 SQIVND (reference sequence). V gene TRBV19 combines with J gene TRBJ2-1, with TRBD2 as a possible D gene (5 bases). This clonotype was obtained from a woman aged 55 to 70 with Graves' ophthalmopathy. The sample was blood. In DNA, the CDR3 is TGTGCCAGTAGTATCTCCCTCCCTAGCTATGAGCAGTTCTTC. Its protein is CASSISLPSYEQFF.